A selection of T cell receptor beta chains follows, all from one sample in a study of PD-1 blockade in mismatch repair-deficient tumors. Assay used: immunoSEQ multiplex PCR; TCRdb lists only in-frame clones, some missing. The sample lists about 51,000 clones, around 82% occurring once. The sample in question was peripheral blood, obtained 4 weeks after starting pembrolizumab. The source of these receptors is an adult with mismatch repair-deficient cancer. Both conserved end residues are part of each CDR3. The D gene is left open where the match is weak. The size entry is marked missing in some rows and otherwise reads once, few, many or a size class.

>once|TRBD1|TRBV25-1|TRBJ1-2
CASSEAGTGFYGYTF
TGTGCCAGCAGTGAGGCCGGGACAGGGTTCTATGGCTACACCTTC
>.|TRBD2|TRBV19|TRBJ2-1
CATGGISYNEQFF
TGTGCCACGGGAGGGATCTCCTACAATGAGCAGTTCTTC
>.|TRBD1|TRBV18|TRBJ1-4
CASSPDRGNEKLFF
TGTGCCAGCTCACCCGACAGGGGGAATGAAAAACTGTTTTTT
>.|TRBD1|TRBV10-3|TRBJ2-7
CAISDMGQGNYEQYF
TGTGCCATCAGTGATATGGGACAGGGTAACTACGAGCAGTACTTC
>.|.|TRBV6-4|TRBJ1-5
CASSDPGPPLIFSNQPQHF
TGTGCCAGCAGTGACCCCGGGCCCCCGCTTATATTTAGCAATCAGCCCCAGCATTTT
>.|.|TRBV7-2|TRBJ2-4
CASSLAQSDLAAKNIQYF
TGTGCCAGCAGCTTAGCGCAATCAGACCTCGCGGCCAAAAACATTCAGTACTTC
>.|TRBD1|TRBV5-1|TRBJ2-5
CASSLEGGQALQYF
TGCGCCAGCAGCTTGGAGGGGGGACAGGCCTTACAGTACTTC
>.|.|TRBV5-1|TRBJ2-3
CASSLAAQGSDTQYF
TGCGCCAGCAGCTTGGCAGCCCAGGGGTCAGATACGCAGTATTTT
>.|.|TRBV5-1|TRBJ2-2
CASSLDLRGGGELFF
TGCGCCAGCAGCTTGGATCTTCGGGGCGGCGGGGAGCTGTTTTTT
>.|TRBD2|TRBV11-2|TRBJ2-1
CASSYGTSGSYNEQFF
TGTGCCAGCAGTTATGGGACTAGCGGCTCCTACAATGAGCAGTTCTTC
>.|.|TRBV7-1|TRBJ2-7
CASSPASGQGLYEQYF
TGTGCCAGCAGCCCAGCAAGTGGTCAGGGGTTGTACGAGCAGTACTTC
>few|TRBD1|TRBV7-9|TRBJ2-2
CASILKGQGPPGELFF
TGTGCCAGCATCCTCAAGGGACAGGGGCCCCCCGGGGAGCTGTTTTTT
>.|TRBD2|TRBV11-2|TRBJ2-5
CASSSPTSGNQETQYF
TGTGCCAGCAGCTCCCCTACTAGCGGGAACCAAGAGACCCAGTACTTC
>.|.|TRBV28|TRBJ2-7
CASSLGGYEQYF
TGTGCCAGCAGTCTGGGGGGTTACGAGCAGTACTTC
>once|.|TRBV18|TRBJ2-1
CASYLRRGDWDEQFF
TGTGCCAGCTACCTCAGGAGAGGGGACTGGGATGAGCAGTTCTTC
>.|TRBD2|TRBV5-1|TRBJ2-1
CASSLVLAGGGDEQFF
TGCGCCAGCAGCTTGGTGCTCGCGGGAGGTGGGGATGAGCAGTTCTTC
>.|TRBD1|TRBV27|TRBJ2-5
CASSSRQGPATQYF
TGTGCCAGCAGTTCCCGACAGGGGCCGGCGACCCAGTACTTC
>.|.|TRBV7-9|TRBJ2-1
CASSLGAGNTYNEQFF
TGTGCCAGCAGCTTAGGGGCCGGGAACACCTACAATGAGCAGTTCTTC
>once|.|TRBV12-5|TRBJ2-3
CASGLGMSGLSTDTQYF
TGTGCTAGTGGTTTGGGAATGAGCGGGCTCAGCACAGATACGCAGTATTTT
>.|.|TRBV28|TRBJ2-1
CASSSSQTDDEQFF
TGTGCCAGCAGTTCCTCGCAGACGGACGATGAGCAGTTCTTC
>.|.|TRBV7-7|TRBJ2-1
CASSSSLYNEQFF
TGTGCTAGCAGCTCTAGCCTTTACAATGAGCAGTTCTTC
>.|.|TRBV6-1|TRBJ1-5
CAIRGGRGKPQHF
TGTGCCATCCGCGGCGGCCGGGGTAAGCCCCAGCATTTT
>.|TRBD2|TRBV5-6|TRBJ2-3
CASSLRSGRASDTQYF
TGTGCCAGCAGCTTGAGGAGCGGGAGGGCCTCGGATACGCAGTATTTT
>few|.|TRBV7-9|TRBJ2-5
CASRGSGGQETQYF
TGTGCCAGCAGGGGCTCCGGGGGGCAGGAGACCCAGTACTTC
>few|.|TRBV5-6|TRBJ2-3
CASSSSASFTDTQYF
TGTGCCAGCAGCTCCTCAGCTAGTTTCACAGATACGCAGTATTTT
>few|.|TRBV6-1|TRBJ2-2
CASRSGPNTGELFF
TGTGCCAGCAGATCGGGGCCGAACACCGGGGAGCTGTTTTTT
>once|.|TRBV27|TRBJ1-1
CASSLISGNTEAFF
TGTGCCAGCAGTTTAATATCAGGGAACACTGAAGCTTTCTTT
>.|TRBD2|TRBV7-2|TRBJ2-1
CASSSLAGGQAEQFF
TGTGCCAGCAGCTCGCTAGCGGGAGGGCAGGCTGAGCAGTTCTTC
>.|TRBD1|TRBV7-6|TRBJ1-1
CASSLGQVNTEAFF
TGTGCCAGCAGCCTGGGACAGGTGAACACTGAAGCTTTCTTT
>.|.|TRBV5-1|TRBJ1-2
CASNRAVPPSDGYTF
TGCGCCAGCAACAGGGCCGTGCCGCCAAGCGATGGCTACACCTTC
>medium-sized|TRBD1|TRBV27|TRBJ2-2
CASSGYRGPGELFF
TGTGCCAGCAGTGGGTACAGGGGGCCCGGGGAGCTGTTTTTT
>.|TRBD1|TRBV7-9|TRBJ1-2
CASSLDPTGGWSF
TGTGCCAGCAGCTTAGATCCGACAGGGGGCTGGAGCTTC
>.|TRBD1|TRBV5-7|TRBJ2-7
CASSLKAGQGSYEQYF
TGTGCCAGCAGCCTAAAGGCGGGACAGGGCTCCTACGAGCAGTACTTC
>.|.|TRBV4-1|TRBJ1-1
CASSQVVNTEAFF
TGCGCCAGCAGCCAAGTTGTGAACACTGAAGCTTTCTTT
>few|.|TRBV19|TRBJ2-1
CASSIRAGEGNEQFF
TGTGCCAGTAGTATCAGAGCGGGCGAGGGGAATGAGCAGTTCTTC
>few|TRBD1|TRBV5-1|TRBJ2-2
CASSRFRSGGKAGELFF
TGCGCCAGCAGTCGCTTTCGATCAGGGGGAAAGGCCGGGGAGCTGTTTTTT
>.|.|TRBV19|TRBJ1-5
CASTSTDYSNQPQHF
TGTGCCAGTACTTCGACAGACTATAGCAATCAGCCCCAGCATTTT